The clone carrying this T cell receptor beta chain was detected a few times. Its antigen is still unknown. These data are taken from a study of T cell responses to AZD1222 COVID-19 vaccine. The germline CDR1 and CDR2 sequences are LGHDT and YNNKEL (reference sequence). Deletions cut 6 bases from V and 0 bases from J, with 12 bases between. The CDR3 is made up of 15 amino acids. Whole-study results and caveats: Spike-wide coverage was observed for vaccine-associated CD4 TCRs, with dominant responses at 160-218 and 743-854.

Using immunoSEQ multiplex PCR, the repertoire was profiled, and TCRdb retains in-frame clones only, with some absent. The data show more than 150,000 clones, 92% seen once. The material was peripheral blood, obtained 28 days after the second AZD1222 dose. The chain is built from TRBV3-1 (or the pseudogene TRBV3-2) and TRBJ2-1; TRBD2 might be the D (6 bases). The clonotype comes from an adult who received the AZD1222 COVID-19 vaccine. The DNA of the CDR3 is TGTGCCAGCAGTCGGGACGGGAGCTCCTACAATGAGCAGTTCTTC. This gives the protein CASSRDGSSYNEQFF.